One TCR beta chain is described in this entry. This clone's antigen is unknown. Base quality data are lacking; no much larger clone is found one base away. These data come from a study of T cell changes during pregnancy in multiple sclerosis (dated by TCRdb to about 2019). Describing the broader study: The study looked at changes in the T cell repertoire across pregnancy in women with multiple sclerosis.

From the germline V gene, CDR1 is MNHEY and CDR2 is SVGAGI. A distance of 12 bases separates the germline ends of V and J, which lose 2 bases and 0 bases respectively. Spanning cysteine to phenylalanine, the CDR3 consists of 16 amino acids. The entry retains the CDR3 DNA only, 48 bases that are in frame from base 1. Library preparation used the immunoSEQ multiplex PCR assay. TCRdb mirrors the immuneACCESS table, restricted to in-frame sequences. Some clones are absent from its copies; in checked studies, under half trace to an unresolved V gene, and the reason for the others is unknown. This sample has about 81,000 clones in its table, and about 94% of those were observed once. Roughly 1.4% of the sample is taken by the ten largest.

The origin of this receptor is a female donor in good health, enrolled as a control in a pregnancy study. Rearrangement joined TRBV6-5 to TRBJ2-3; the D segment cannot be called with confidence. The input for sequencing was peripheral blood, taken in the third trimester of pregnancy. The CDR3 region has the sequence CASSYGVGTSTDTQYF. The base sequence is TGTGCCAGCAGTTACGGAGTCGGAACTAGCACAGATACGCAGTATTTT.